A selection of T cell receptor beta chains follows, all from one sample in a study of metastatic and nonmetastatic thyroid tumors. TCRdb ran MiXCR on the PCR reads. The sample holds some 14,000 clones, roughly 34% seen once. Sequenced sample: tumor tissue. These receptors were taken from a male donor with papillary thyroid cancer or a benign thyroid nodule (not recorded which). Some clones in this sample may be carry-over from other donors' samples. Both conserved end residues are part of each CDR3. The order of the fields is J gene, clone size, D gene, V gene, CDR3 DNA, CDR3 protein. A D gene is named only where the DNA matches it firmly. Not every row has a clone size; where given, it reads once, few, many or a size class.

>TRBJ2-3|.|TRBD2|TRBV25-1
TGTGCCAGCAGTCGCCCCAGGGGACTAGCGACCACAGATACGCAGTATTTT
CASSRPRGLATTDTQYF
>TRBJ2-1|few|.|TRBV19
TGTGCCAGTAGACAGACAGGTTGCTCCTACAATGAGCAGTTCTTC
CASRQTGCSYNEQFF
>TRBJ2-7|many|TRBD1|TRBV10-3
TGTGCCACCAGCAGACCCGACAGGGCAGGCTCCTACGAGCAGTACTTC
CATSRPDRAGSYEQYF
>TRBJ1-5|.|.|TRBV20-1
TGCAGTGCTAGAGTTCAGGCTTTGCAGCCCCAGCATTTT
CSARVQALQPQHF
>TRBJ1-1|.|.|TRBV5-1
TGCGCCAGCAGCTTGGTGGGGCAGGACACTGAAGCTTTCTTT
CASSLVGQDTEAFF
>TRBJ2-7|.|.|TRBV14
TGTGCCAGCAGCCAGGGGAGGATGGGGGAGCAGTACTTC
CASSQGRMGEQYF
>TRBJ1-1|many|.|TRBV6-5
TGTGCCAGCAGTTACGAGGCCGGGGGCACTGAAGCTTTCTTT
CASSYEAGGTEAFF
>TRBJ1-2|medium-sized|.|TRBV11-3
TGTGCCAGCAGCTTGGGGGGAGATGGCTACACCTTC
CASSLGGDGYTF
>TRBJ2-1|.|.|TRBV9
TGTGCCAGCAGCGTAGACGAGGGCGGCTACAATGAGCAGTTCTTC
CASSVDEGGYNEQFF
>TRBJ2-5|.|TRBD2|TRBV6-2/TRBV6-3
TGTGCCAGCAGTTTAGCGGGGGGGAAAGAGACCCAGTACTTC
CASSLAGGKETQYF
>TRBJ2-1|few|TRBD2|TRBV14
TGTGCCAGCAGCCCCTCAGCCTCAGCGGGAGGATACAATGAGCAGTTCTTC
CASSPSASAGGYNEQFF
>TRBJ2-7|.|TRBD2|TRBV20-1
TGCAGTGCCACGCGGATGAGACTAGCGGTAGGGCAGGGGCTCGAGCAGTACTTC
CSATRMRLAVGQGLEQYF
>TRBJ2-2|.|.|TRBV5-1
TGCGCCAGCAGCCAGTCTTGGAACACTGGGGAGCTGTTTTTT
CASSQSWNTGELFF
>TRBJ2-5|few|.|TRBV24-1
TGTTCCACCAGTGAGGTGGACACGGGGAAAGAGACCCAGTACTTC
CSTSEVDTGKETQYF
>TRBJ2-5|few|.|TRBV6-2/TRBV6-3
TGTGCCAGCAGTTACTCCCAGTTCTCAGAGACCCAGTACTTC
CASSYSQFSETQYF
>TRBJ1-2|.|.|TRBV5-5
TGTGCCAGCAGTTTGTTTGGGGGGGCTAACTATGGCTACACTTTC
CASSLFGGANYGYTF
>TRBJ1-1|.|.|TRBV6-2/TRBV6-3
TGTGCCAGCAGTTACTTTTCGTGGGGAATTAACACTGAAGCTTTATTT
CASSYFSWGINTEALF
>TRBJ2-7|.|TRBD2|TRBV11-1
TGTGCCAGCAGCTTATTTCTAGCGGGAATGGAGCAGTACTTC
CASSLFLAGMEQYF
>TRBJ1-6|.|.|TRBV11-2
TGTGCCAGCAGCTTGAGGCAGGGAAGTTCACCCCTCCACTTT
CASSLRQGSSPLHF
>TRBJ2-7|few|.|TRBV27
TGTGCCAGCAGTTTATCTACAGAGTACGAGCAGTACTTC
CASSLSTEYEQYF
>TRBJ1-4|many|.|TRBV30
TGTGCCTGGAGTGTACTTGGAAAGCTGGAAGAAAAACTGTTTTTT
CAWSVLGKLEEKLFF
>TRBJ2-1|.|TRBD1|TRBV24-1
TGTGCCACCAGTGACTACTTGGGGGACAGGGGGAACAATGATCAGTTCTTC
CATSDYLGDRGNNDQFF
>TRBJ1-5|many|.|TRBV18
TGTGCCAGCTCACCGGGGGGCAATCAGCCCCAGCATTTT
CASSPGGNQPQHF
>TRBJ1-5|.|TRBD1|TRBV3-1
TGTGCCAGCAGCCAACGGACAGGGGGACAGCCCCAGCATTTT
CASSQRTGGQPQHF
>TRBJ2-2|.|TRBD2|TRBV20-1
TGCAGTGCTAGAGATGGTCCGGGAGGATTACACCGGGAGGAGCTGTTTTTT
CSARDGPGGLHREELFF
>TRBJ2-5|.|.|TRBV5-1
TGCCCCAGCAGCTTCAACAACCTACAAGAGACGCAGTACTTC
CPSSFNNLQETQYF
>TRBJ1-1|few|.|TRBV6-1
TGTGCCAGCAGTGAGACTACGTGGACAACTGAAGCTTTCTTT
CASSETTWTTEAFF
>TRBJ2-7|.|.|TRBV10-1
TGCTCCAGCAGAGAACGCTCCGGTCCGATCACCTACGAGCAGTACTTC
CSSRERSGPITYEQYF
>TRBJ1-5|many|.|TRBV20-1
TGCAGTGCTAGAGATATGGACAGCAATCAGCCCCAGCATTTT
CSARDMDSNQPQHF
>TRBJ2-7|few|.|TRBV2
TGTGCCAGCAGTGAAGGGCTAGCGCCGAGGGAGCAGTACTTC
CASSEGLAPREQYF
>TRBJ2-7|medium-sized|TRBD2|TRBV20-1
TGCAGTGCTAGACGTAGGTCCGGGGGGACCTACGAGCAGTACTTC
CSARRRSGGTYEQYF
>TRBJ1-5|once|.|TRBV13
TGTGCCAGCAGCCGATCAAGGTTAGGTGGCAATCAGCCCCAGCATTTT
CASSRSRLGGNQPQHF
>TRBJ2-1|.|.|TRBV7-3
TGTGCCAGCAGCTTTACCTCAACACACTCCTACATTGATCAGTTCTTC
CASSFTSTHSYIDQFF
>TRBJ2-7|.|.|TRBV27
TGTGCCAGCAGGGACAACTACGAGCAGTACTTC
CASRDNYEQYF
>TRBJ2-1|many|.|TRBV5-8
TGTGCCAGCAGCTTGTATCGGTCCAGCTCCTACAATGAGCAGTTCTTC
CASSLYRSSSYNEQFF
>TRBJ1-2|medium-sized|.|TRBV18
TGTGCCAGCTCACCGACAGTCCCCCACACCTTAGCTAACTATGGCTACACCTTC
CASSPTVPHTLANYGYTF
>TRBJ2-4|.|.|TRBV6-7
TGTGCCAGCAGGGAGAGGTCGGCCAAAAACATTCAGTACTTC
CASRERSAKNIQYF
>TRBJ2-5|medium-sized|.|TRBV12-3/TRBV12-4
TGTGCCAGCAGTTTGAGGTTCGGGGCAGGGGCGTCCTGGGAGACCCAGTACTTC
CASSLRFGAGASWETQYF
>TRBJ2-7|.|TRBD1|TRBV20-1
TGCAGTGCTAGAGGGACAGGGGGCACCTACGAGCAGTACTTC
CSARGTGGTYEQYF
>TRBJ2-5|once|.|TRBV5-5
TGTGCCAGCAGTTTTACGGAGCTTGAGGTTGGAAGATGGGAGACCCAGTACTTC
CASSFTELEVGRWETQYF
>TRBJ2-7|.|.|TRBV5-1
TGCGCCAGCGGCCTGTCCGAGACCTACGAGCAGTACTTC
CASGLSETYEQYF
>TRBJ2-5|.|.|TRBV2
TGTGCCAGCAGTGGGAGGGCGGGATCGGGGGAGACCCAGTACTTC
CASSGRAGSGETQYF
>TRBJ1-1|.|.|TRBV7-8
TGTGCCAGCAGCTTCGGGTTAGAACTTGAAGCTTTCTTT
CASSFGLELEAFF
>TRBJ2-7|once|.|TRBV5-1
TGCGCCAGCAGCGTACAAGGGGCAGAGGGCTACGAGCCGTACTTC
CASSVQGAEGYEPYF
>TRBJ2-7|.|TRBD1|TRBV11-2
TGTGCCAGCAGCTACGACGGACAGGCCGCCTACGAGCAGTACTTC
CASSYDGQAAYEQYF
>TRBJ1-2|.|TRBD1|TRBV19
TGTGCCAGTAGTCCGCGGACAGGTGCCGACTATGGCTACACCTTC
CASSPRTGADYGYTF
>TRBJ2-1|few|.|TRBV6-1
TGTGCCAGCAGAACAATAGCGGACAGCTCCTACAATGAGCAGTTCTTC
CASRTIADSSYNEQFF
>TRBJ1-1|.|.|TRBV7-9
TGTGCCAGCAGCTTAGTGCAGGGTGCCACTGAAGCTTTCTTT
CASSLVQGATEAFF
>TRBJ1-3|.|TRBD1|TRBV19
TGTGCCAGTAGTACTACGACAGGGACTGGAAACACCATATATTTT
CASSTTTGTGNTIYF
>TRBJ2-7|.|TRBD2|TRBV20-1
TGCAGTGCTAGAGACCAACTAGCGGCTGAGCAGTACTTC
CSARDQLAAEQYF
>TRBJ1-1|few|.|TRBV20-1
TGCAGTGCTAATCGGCAGCCAATGAACACTGAAGCTTTCTTT
CSANRQPMNTEAFF
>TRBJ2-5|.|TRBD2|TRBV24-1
TGTGCCACCAGTGATTCAACAGGGTTTGGTAGCGGGGCCGCCCTGGCCCAGTACTTC
CATSDSTGFGSGAALAQYF
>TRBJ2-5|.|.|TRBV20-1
TGCAGTGCTAGAATGCAGGTAGAAGAGGCCCAGTACTTC
CSARMQVEEAQYF
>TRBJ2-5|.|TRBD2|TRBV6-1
TGTGCCAGCAGTCCCCCCGTACTAGCGTCGTTCCAAGAGACCCAGTACTTC
CASSPPVLASFQETQYF